The following is a T cell receptor (beta chain) sequence with its context. Its antigen is unknown. Here immunoSEQ multiplex PCR was the method, and the copy in TCRdb shows in-frame clones only, minus some. The profile shows 130,000 or so clones, 90% to 95% of them singletons. The CDR3 totals 11 residues. Germline V gene lookup returns CDR1 SEHNR and CDR2 FQNEAQ (reference sequence). The V gene lost 3 bases and the J gene lost 2 bases, with 1 base spanning the gap. This sample is part of a study of T cell responses to AZD1222 COVID-19 vaccine. The wider study: Pooling of second doses given at about 4 or about 12 weeks was done. Study conclusions and caveats: The donor group comprised mostly white British people and more females; the analysis possibly underestimated clonal diversity.

The chain uses TRBV7-9 and TRBJ1-2; D remains ambiguous. The starting material was peripheral blood, obtained on day 0 of AZD1222 vaccination. The origin of this receptor is an adult in good health. The CDR3, as DNA: TGTGCCAGCAGCTTGAACTATGGCTACACCTTC. Translation: CASSLNYGYTF.